This TCR beta chain emerged from a study of brain T cells in children with intractable seizures. Trimming pared 4 bases from V and 4 bases from J, leaving 20 bases between. Germline V gives CDR1 MGHRA, CDR2 YSYEKL. The CDR3 has 18 amino acids. Generated by immunoSEQ multiplex PCR, the TCRdb table keeps only in-frame clones and is missing some. The repertoire holds 110,000 or so clones, with around 94% as singletons. The sequenced cases were selected for having the highest brain T cell transcript signatures. V is TRBV4-1 and J is TRBJ1-6; D gene unclear. The source was peripheral blood, collected at surgery. The clonotype originates from a boy younger than two with hemimegalencephaly and intractable seizures. CDR3 loop: CASSPSSSVGSYNSPLHF. Here the CDR3 DNA reads TGCGCCAGCAGCCCCTCCTCCTCAGTAGGGTCATATAATTCACCCCTCCACTTT.